Below, 10 T cell receptor beta chains from the same sample are listed, as sequenced in a study of identifying expanded T cells in peripheral blood. Generated by immunoSEQ multiplex PCR, the TCRdb table keeps only in-frame clones and is missing some. In the table there are 120,000 or so clones, 84% of which are singletons. Sequencing was performed on blood. These receptors all stem from a person aged 18 to 69 in good health.

This chain's CDR3 is CASSLDGNQPQHF. The CDR3 DNA is TGTGCCAGCAGTCTTGACGGCAATCAGCCCCAGCATTTT. The chain links TRBV2 to TRBJ1-5, with unresolved D. The V end lost 5 bases, the J end lost 2 bases, and 7 bases lay between the germline ends. There are 13 residues in the CDR3. Germline values: CDR1 SNHLY, CDR2 FYNNEI. Filled out from reference TRBV2 and TRBJ1-5, the complete variable domain reads EPEVTQTPSHQVTQMGQEVILRCVPISNHLYFYWYRQILGQKVEFLVSFYNNEISEKSEIFDDQFSVERPDGSNFTLKIRSTKLEDSAMYFCASSLDGNQPQHFGDGTRLSIL.

The rearrangement joins TRBV2 to TRBJ2-4; possibly TRBD1 for D (5 bases). This CDR3 has 14 residues. Germline CDR1 is SNHLY and CDR2 is FYNNEI. The V end lost 11 bases, the J end lost 0 bases, and 14 bases lay between the germline ends. The CDR3 DNA reads as TGTGCCGTGACACCCAGGGAAGCCAAAAACATTCAGTACTTC. This encodes CAVTPREAKNIQYF.

V gene TRBV7-2 combines with J gene TRBJ2-7; D perhaps matches TRBD1 (5 bases). Trimming shortened V by 7 bases and J by 0 bases, and 16 bases separated the two germline ends. CDR3 length: 15 residues. The germline V gene encodes CDR1 SGHTA and CDR2 FQGNSA. The CDR3 DNA reads TGTGCCAGCAAACCCAGGGCGACCTACTCCTACGAGCAGTACTTC. This codes for CASKPRATYSYEQYF.

J is TRBJ2-3 and V is TRBV6-1; 8 bases line up with TRBD1. Trimming cost V 3 bases and J 7 bases; bases outside gene matches: 9. Looked up from germline, CDR1 is MNHNS and CDR2 is SASEGT. The CDR3 is 15 residues long. CDR3 amino acids: CASSDSSRGLNTQYF. As DNA, the CDR3 is TGTGCCAGCAGTGATTCGTCCAGGGGGCTAAATACGCAGTATTTT.

The chain links TRBV7-6 to TRBJ1-5; no firm D call. This CDR3 comprises 14 residues. Germline assignment: CDR1 SGHVS and CDR2 FNYEAQ. Trimming shortened V by 5 bases and J by 6 bases, and 14 bases separated the two germline ends. The CDR3 reads CASSATVEGQPQHF. The CDR3 nucleotides are TGTGCCAGCAGCGCGACCGTGGAGGGTCAGCCCCAGCATTTT.

This chain links TRBV6-1 with TRBJ1-5; 9 bases fit TRBD1. The CDR3 is made up of 14 amino acids. Germline V gene data show CDR1 as MNHNS and CDR2 as SASEGT. Trimming removed 7 bases from V and 6 bases from J; junction bases left unmatched: 7. The CDR3 loop reads CASNQQGAGQPQHF. The CDR3 DNA reads as TGTGCCAGCAACCAACAGGGGGCTGGTCAGCCCCAGCATTTT.

The chain employs TRBV7-2 and TRBJ2-5, with 7 bases matching TRBD1. This CDR3 has 13 amino acids. Germline V lookup: CDR1 SGHTA, CDR2 FQGNSA. V lost 5 bases and J lost 7; bases outside the gene matches: 7. The CDR3 here is CASSGRGRTTQYF. DNA for the CDR3: TGTGCCAGCAGCGGAAGGGGGCGAACGACCCAGTACTTC.

Turning to this clone: This may be a read error, as it is one base from a much larger clone. J is TRBJ1-1 and V is TRBV9; the D is unclear. Germline V gene lookup returns CDR1 SGDLS and CDR2 YYNGEE. The CDR3 length is 13 residues. The V end was cut by 3 bases, the J end by 1 base, with 7 bases between. For the CDR3, the DNA is TGTGCCAGCAGCGACACCCCGAACACTGAAGCTTTCTTT. Its protein product is CASSDTPNTEAFF. The full variable domain, with the rest looked up from reference TRBV9 and TRBJ1-1, is DSGVTQTPKHLITATGQRVTLRCSPRSGDLSVYWYQQSLDQGLQFLIQYYNGEERAKGNILERFSAQQFPDLHSELNLSSLELGDSALYFCASSDTPNTEAFFGQGTRLTVV.

The rearrangement joins TRBV9 to TRBJ1-2; no clear D. From germline, CDR1 is SGDLS and CDR2 YYNGEE. The CDR3 sequence is 11 residues long. The V and J ends lost 0 bases and 6 bases respectively, with 3 bases between them. Here the CDR3 reads CASSVGHGYTF. The CDR3 DNA reads as TGTGCCAGCAGCGTAGGACATGGCTACACCTTC.

The chain recombines TRBV7-6 with TRBJ2-5; 12 bases agree with TRBD2. There are 16 residues in the CDR3. The germline V gene has CDR1 SGHVS and CDR2 FNYEAQ. After removal of 5 bases from V and 5 bases from J, the junction contained 9 bases not matched to a gene. The CDR3 bases are TGTGCCAGCAGCCGGGCTAGCGGGGGGGCAAGGGAGACCCAGTACTTC. Translated: CASSRASGGARETQYF.